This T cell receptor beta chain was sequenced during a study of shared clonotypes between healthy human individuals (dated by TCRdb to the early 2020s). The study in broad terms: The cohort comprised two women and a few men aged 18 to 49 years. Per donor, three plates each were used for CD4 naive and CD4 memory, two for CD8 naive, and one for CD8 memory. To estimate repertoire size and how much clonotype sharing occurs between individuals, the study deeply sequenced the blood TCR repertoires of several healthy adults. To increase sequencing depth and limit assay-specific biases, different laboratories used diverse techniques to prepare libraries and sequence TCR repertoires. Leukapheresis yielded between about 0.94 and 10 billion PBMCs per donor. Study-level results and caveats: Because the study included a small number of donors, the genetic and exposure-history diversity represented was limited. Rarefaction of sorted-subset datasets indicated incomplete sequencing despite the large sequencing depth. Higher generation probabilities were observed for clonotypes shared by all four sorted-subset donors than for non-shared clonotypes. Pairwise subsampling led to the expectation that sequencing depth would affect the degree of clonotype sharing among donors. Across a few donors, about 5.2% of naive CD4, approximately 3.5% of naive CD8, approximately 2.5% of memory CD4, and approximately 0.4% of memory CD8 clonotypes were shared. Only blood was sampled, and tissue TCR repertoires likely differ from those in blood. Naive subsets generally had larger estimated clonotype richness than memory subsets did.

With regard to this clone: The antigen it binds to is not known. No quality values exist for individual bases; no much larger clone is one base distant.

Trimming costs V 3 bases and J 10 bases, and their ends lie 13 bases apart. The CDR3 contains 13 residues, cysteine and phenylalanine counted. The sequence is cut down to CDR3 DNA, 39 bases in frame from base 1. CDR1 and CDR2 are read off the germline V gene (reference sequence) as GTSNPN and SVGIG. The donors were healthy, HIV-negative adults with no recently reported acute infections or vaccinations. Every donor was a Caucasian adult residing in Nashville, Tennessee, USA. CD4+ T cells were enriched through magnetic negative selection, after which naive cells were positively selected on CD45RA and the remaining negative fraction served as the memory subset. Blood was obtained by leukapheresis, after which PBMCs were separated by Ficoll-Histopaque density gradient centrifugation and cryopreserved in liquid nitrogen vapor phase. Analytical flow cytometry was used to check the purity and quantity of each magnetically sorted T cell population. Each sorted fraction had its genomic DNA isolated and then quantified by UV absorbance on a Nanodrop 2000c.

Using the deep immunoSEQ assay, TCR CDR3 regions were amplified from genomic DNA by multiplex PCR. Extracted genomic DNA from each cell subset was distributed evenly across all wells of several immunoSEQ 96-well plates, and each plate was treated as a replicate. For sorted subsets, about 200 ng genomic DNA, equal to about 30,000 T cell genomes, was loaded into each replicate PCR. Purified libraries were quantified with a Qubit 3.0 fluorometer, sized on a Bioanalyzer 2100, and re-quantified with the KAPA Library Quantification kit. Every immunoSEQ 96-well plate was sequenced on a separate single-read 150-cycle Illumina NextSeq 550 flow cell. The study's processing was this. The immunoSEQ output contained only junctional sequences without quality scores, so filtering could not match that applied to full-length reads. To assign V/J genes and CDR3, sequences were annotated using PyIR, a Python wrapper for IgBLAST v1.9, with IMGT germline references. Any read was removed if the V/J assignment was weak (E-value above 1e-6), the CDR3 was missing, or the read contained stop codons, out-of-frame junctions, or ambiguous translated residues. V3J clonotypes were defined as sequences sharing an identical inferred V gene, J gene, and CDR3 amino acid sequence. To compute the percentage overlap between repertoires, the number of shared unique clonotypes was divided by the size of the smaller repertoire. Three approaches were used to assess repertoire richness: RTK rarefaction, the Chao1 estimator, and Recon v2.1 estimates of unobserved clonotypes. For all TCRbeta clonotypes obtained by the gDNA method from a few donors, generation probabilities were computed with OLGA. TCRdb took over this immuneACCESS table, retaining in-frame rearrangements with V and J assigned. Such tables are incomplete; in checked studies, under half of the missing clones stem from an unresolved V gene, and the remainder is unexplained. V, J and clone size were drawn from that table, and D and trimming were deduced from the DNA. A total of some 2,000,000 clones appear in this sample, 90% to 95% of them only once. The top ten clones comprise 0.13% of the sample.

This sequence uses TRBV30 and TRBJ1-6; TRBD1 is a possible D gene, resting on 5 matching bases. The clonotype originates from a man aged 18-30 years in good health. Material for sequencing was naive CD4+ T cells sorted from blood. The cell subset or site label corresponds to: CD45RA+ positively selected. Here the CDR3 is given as CAWRAPQESPLHF. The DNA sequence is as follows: TGTGCCTGGAGGGCTCCACAGGAATCACCCCTCCACTTT.